This T cell receptor (beta chain) was captured in a study of T cells in Graves' hyperthyroidism and ophthalmopathy. Patients aged 18 to 65 had newly diagnosed hyperthyroidism that had lasted under 2 months. It was uncontrolled infection, other autoimmune disease, pregnancy or lactation that excluded patients. Study-level results: Within blood appeared most thyroid clonotypes that had expanded above 0.001.

Amplified regions were TCR beta CDR3 sequences from RNA transcripts. An initial round of RT-PCR targeting the TCR CDR3 relied on the HTBI primer set. TCRdb recomputed calls from the multiplex PCR reads with MiXCR, one row per CDR3 protein. The table has some 600,000 distinct CDR3 sequences, more than 11% seen once. CDR3 length equals 13 residues. Germline lookup yields CDR1 MDHEN and CDR2 SYDVKM. The germline V and J ends were trimmed by 3 bases and 8 bases, with 11 bases remaining between them. On this clonotype itself: What it binds is not known.

The sequencing input was blood. V and J are TRBV28 and TRBJ2-4; weak D call: TRBD1 (6 bases). The clonotype originates from a woman between 25 and 40 years old with Graves' hyperthyroidism that later progressed to Graves' ophthalmopathy. The CDR3 sequence: CASSFRGEDIQYF. Written as DNA, the CDR3 is TGTGCCAGCAGTTTCAGGGGAGAGGACATTCAGTACTTC.